Sequencing of this TCR beta chain was carried out in a study of T cell responses to AZD1222 COVID-19 vaccine. Using immunoSEQ multiplex PCR, the repertoire was profiled, and TCRdb retains in-frame clones only, with some absent. The table lists about 94,000 clones, nearly 90% of them singletons. Study-wide results and limits: The span of vaccine-associated CD4 TCRs extended across spike, with dominance at 160-218 and 743-854.

In regard to this clone: What it binds is not known.

This sequence was found in an adult in good health. The sample consisted of peripheral blood, taken on day 0 of AZD1222 vaccination.

CDR3: CASSLQGVGSYEQYF. In nucleotides, the CDR3 is TGCGCCAGCAGCCTACAGGGGGTAGGTTCCTACGAGCAGTACTTC. The chain couples TRBV5-1 to TRBJ2-7; 8 nucleotides match TRBD1. The CDR3 runs 15 residues. CDR1 and CDR2 from the germline V gene are SGHRS and YFSETQ. The junction had 7 bases not matched to a gene; V was cut back by 4 bases and J by 1 base.